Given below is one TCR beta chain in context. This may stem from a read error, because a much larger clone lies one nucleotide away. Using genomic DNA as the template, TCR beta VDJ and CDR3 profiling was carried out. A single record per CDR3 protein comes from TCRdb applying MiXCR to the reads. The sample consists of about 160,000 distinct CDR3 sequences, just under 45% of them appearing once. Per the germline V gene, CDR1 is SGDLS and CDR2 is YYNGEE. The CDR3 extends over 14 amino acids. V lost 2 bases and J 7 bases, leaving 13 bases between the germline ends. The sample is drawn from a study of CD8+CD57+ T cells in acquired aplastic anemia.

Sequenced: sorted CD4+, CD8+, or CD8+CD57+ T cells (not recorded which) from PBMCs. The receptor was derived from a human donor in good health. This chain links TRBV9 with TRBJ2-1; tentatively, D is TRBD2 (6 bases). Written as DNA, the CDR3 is TGTGCCAGCAGCGTGTCTAGCGAAGTAAATGAGCAGTTCTTC. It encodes CASSVSSEVNEQFF.